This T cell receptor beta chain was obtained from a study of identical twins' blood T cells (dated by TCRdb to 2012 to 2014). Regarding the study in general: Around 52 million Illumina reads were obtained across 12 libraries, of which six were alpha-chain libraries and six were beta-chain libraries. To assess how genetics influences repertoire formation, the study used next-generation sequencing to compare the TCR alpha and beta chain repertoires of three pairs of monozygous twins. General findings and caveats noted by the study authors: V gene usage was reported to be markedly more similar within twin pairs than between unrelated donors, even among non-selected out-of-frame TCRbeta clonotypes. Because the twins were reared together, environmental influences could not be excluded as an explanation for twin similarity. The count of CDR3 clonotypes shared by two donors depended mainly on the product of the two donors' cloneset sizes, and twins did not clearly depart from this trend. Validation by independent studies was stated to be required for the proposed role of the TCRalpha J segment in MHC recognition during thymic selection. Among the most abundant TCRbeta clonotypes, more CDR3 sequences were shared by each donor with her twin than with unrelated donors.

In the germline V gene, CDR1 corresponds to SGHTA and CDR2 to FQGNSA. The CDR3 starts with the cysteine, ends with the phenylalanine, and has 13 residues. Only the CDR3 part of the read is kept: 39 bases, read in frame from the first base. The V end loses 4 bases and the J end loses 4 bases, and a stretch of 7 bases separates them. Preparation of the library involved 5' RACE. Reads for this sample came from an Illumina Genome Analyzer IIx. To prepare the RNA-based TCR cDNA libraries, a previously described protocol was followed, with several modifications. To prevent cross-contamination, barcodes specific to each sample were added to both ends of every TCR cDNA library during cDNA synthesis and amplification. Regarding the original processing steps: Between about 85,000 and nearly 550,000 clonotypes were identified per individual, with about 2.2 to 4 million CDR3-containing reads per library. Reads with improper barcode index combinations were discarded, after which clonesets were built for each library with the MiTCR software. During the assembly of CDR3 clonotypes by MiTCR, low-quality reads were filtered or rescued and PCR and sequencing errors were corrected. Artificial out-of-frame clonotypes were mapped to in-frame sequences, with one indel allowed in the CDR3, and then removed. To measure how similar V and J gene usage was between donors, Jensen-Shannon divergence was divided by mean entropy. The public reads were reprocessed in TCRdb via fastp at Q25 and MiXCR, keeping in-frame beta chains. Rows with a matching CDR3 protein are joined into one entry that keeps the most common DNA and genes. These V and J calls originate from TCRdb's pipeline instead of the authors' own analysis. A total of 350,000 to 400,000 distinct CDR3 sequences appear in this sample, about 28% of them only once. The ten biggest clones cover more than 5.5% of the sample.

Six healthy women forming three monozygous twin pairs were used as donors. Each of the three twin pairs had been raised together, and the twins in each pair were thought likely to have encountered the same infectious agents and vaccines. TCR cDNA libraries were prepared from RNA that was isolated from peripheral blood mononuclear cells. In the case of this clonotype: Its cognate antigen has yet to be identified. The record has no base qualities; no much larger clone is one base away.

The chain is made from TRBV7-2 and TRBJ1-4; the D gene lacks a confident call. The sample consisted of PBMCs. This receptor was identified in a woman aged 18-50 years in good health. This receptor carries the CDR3 CASSSGVNEKLFF. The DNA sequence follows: TGTGCCAGCAGCTCCGGGGTTAATGAAAAACTGTTTTTT.